This T cell receptor beta chain comes out of a study of blood T cell repertoires in COVID-19. Study as a whole: The origin of the acute and convalescent COVID-19 samples was the United States, Italy and Spain.

Trimming took 1 base from V and 6 from J, leaving 7 bases between them. CDR1 is LGHDT and CDR2 is YNNKEL in the germline V gene (reference sequence). The length of the CDR3 is 12 residues. This clone occurred once. The Seattle site enrolled patients during active infection and followed them longitudinally. Produced via immunoSEQ multiplex PCR; TCRdb's table is partial and in-frame only. Of about 24,000 clones in the sample, 85% to 90% were seen once. The receptor comes from a man aged 65 to 79 with COVID-19, enrolled during active disease. The chain combines TRBV3-1 (or the pseudogene TRBV3-2) with TRBJ2-7; D might be TRBD2 (6 bases). The material sequenced was peripheral blood. CDR3 bases: TGTGCCAGCAGCCAAGGACTAGTCGAGCAGTACTTC. It translates to CASSQGLVEQYF.